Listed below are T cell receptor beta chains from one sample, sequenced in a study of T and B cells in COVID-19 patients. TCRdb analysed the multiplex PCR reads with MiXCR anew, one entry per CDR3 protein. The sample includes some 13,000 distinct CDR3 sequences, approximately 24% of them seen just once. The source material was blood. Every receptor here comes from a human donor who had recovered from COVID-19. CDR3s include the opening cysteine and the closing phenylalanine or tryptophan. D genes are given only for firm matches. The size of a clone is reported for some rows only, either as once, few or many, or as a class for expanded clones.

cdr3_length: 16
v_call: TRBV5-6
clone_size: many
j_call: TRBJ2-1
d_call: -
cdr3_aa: CASSLAAAAPYNEQFF
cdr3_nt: TGTGCCAGCAGCTTGGCGGCAGCCGCACCCTACAATGAGCAGTTCTTC

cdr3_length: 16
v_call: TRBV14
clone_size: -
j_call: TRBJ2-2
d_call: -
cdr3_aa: CASSQVLGGLTGELFF
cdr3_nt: TGTGCCAGCAGCCAAGTCCTGGGGGGCTTAACCGGGGAGCTGTTTTTT

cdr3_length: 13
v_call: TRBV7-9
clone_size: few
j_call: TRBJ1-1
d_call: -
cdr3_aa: CASTRTANTEAFF
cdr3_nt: TGTGCCAGCACCCGGACAGCGAACACTGAAGCTTTCTTT

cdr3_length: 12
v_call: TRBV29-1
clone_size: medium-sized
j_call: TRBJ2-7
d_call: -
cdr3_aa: CSARQDSYEQYF
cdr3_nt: TGCAGCGCCAGACAGGACTCCTACGAGCAGTACTTC

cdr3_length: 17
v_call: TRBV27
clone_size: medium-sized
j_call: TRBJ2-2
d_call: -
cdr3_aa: CASSLVGDPPNTGELFF
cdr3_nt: TGTGCCAGCAGTTTAGTTGGTGACCCCCCGAACACCGGGGAGCTGTTTTTT

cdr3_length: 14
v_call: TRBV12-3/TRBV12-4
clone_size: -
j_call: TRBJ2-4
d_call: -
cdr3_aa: CASAPFGLQNIQYF
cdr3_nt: TGTGCCAGCGCCCCATTTGGACTCCAGAACATTCAGTACTTC

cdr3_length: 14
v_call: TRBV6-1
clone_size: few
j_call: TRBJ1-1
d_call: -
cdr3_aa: CASIGGEVNTEAFF
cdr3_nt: TGTGCCAGCATTGGGGGAGAGGTGAACACTGAAGCTTTCTTT

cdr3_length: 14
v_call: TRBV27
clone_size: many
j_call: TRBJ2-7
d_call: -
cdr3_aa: CASSLRGLAYEQYF
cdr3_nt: TGTGCCAGCAGTTTACGGGGTCTCGCCTACGAGCAGTACTTC

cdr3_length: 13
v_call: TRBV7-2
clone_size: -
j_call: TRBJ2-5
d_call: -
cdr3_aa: CASSSAIQETQYF
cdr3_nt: TGTGCCAGCAGTTCCGCGATCCAAGAGACCCAGTACTTC

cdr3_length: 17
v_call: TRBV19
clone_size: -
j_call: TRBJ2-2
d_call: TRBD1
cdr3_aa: CASSMEGGTSITGELFF
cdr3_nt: TGTGCCAGTAGTATGGAAGGGGGCACCAGTATCACCGGGGAGCTGTTTTTT

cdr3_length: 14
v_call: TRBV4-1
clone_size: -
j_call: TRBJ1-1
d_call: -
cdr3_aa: CASSPSGAQFEAFF
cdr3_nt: TGCGCCAGCAGCCCGTCCGGAGCTCAGTTTGAAGCTTTCTTT

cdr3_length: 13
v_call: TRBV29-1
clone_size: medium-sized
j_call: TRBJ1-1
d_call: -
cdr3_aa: CSVVLDIGTEAFF
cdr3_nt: TGCAGCGTTGTCCTCGATATTGGCACTGAAGCTTTCTTT

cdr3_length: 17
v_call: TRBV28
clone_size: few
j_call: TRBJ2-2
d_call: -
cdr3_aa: CASIRATGGENTGELFF
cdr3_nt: TGTGCCAGCATACGGGCGACTGGCGGGGAAAACACCGGGGAGCTGTTTTTT

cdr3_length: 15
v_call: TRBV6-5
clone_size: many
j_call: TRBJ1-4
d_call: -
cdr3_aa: CASSSFGTDNEKLFF
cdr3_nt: TGTGCCAGCAGTTCCTTCGGGACGGATAATGAAAAACTGTTTTTT

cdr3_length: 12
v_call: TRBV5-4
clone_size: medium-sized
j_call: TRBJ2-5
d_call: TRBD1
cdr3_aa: CASGDRGETQYF
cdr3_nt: TGTGCCAGCGGAGACAGGGGAGAGACCCAGTACTTC

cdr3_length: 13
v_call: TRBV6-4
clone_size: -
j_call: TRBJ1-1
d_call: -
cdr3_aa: CASSADRNTEAFF
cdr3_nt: TGTGCCAGCAGTGCGGACAGGAACACTGAAGCTTTCTTT

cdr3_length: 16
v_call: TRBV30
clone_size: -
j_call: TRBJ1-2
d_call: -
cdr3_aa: CAWSVVGTWGYYGYTF
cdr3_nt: TGTGCCTGGAGTGTAGTCGGGACATGGGGCTACTATGGCTACACCTTC

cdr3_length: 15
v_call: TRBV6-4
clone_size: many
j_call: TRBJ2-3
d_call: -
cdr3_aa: CASSPQGPSTDTQYF
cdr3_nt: TGTGCCAGCAGTCCCCAGGGCCCCAGCACAGATACGCAGTATTTT

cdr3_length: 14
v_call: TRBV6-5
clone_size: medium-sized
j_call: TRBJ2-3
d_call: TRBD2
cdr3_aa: CASSYSGLAGGQYF
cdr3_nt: TGTGCCAGCAGTTACTCGGGATTAGCGGGAGGGCAGTATTTT

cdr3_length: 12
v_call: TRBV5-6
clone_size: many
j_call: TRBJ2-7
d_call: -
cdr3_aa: CASSSRKYEQYF
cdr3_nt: TGTGCCAGCAGCTCACGAAAGTACGAGCAGTACTTC

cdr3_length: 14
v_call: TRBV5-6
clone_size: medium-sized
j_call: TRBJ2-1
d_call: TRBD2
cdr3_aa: CASTRGLAANEQFF
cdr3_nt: TGTGCCAGCACCCGGGGACTAGCGGCAAATGAGCAGTTCTTC

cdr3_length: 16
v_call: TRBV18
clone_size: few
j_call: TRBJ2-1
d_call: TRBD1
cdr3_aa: CASSSRTGEDYNEQFF
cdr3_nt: TGTGCCAGCTCATCCCGGACAGGGGAGGACTACAATGAGCAGTTCTTC

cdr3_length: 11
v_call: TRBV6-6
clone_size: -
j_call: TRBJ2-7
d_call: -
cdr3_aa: CASSKTGEQYF
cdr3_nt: TGTGCCAGCAGTAAGACCGGGGAGCAGTACTTC

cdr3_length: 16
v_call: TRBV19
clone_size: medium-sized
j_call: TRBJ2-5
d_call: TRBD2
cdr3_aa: CASTPERGLAGETQYF
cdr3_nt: TGTGCCAGCACTCCTGAAAGGGGACTAGCGGGGGAGACCCAGTACTTC

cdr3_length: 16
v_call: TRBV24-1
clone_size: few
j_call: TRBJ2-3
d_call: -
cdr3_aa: CATSDPHRVGTDTQYF
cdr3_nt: TGTGCCACCAGTGACCCCCACCGGGTAGGCACAGATACGCAGTATTTT

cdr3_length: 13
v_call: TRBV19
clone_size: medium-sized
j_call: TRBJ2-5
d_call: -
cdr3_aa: CASTPQGQETQYF
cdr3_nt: TGTGCCAGCACCCCCCAGGGCCAAGAGACCCAGTACTTC

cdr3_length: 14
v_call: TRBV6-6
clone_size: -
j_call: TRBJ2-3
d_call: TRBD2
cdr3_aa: CASSGGRATDTQYF
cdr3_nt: TGTGCCAGCAGTGGCGGGAGGGCAACAGATACGCAGTATTTT

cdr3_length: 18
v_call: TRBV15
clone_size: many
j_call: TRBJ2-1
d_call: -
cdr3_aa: CATSREGPHSVSYNEQFF
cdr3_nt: TGTGCCACCAGCAGAGAGGGTCCCCACTCAGTCTCCTACAATGAGCAGTTCTTC

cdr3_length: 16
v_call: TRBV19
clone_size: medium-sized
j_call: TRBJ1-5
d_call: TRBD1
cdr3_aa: CASSTPGRGRNQPQHF
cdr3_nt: TGTGCCAGTAGTACCCCGGGTAGGGGGCGAAATCAGCCCCAGCATTTT

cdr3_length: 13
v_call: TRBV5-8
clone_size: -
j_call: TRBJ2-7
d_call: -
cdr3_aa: CASSRPISYEQYF
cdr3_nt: TGTGCCAGCAGTCGACCCATCTCCTACGAGCAGTACTTC

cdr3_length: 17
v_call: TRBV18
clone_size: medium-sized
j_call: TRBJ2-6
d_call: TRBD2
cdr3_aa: CASFGLAGGHGANVLTF
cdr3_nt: TGTGCCAGCTTCGGACTAGCGGGGGGGCACGGGGCCAACGTCCTGACTTTC

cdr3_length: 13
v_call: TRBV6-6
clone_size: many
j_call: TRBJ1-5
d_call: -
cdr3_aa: CASSYLKDQPQHF
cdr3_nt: TGTGCCAGCAGTTACCTCAAAGATCAGCCCCAGCATTTT

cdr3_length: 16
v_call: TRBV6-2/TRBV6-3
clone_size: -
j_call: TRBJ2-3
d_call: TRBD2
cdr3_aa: CASSYLLAGNTDTQYF
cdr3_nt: TGTGCCAGCAGTTACCTCCTAGCGGGCAACACAGATACGCAGTATTTT

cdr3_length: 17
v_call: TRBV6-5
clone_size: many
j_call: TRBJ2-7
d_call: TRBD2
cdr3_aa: CASSYGTSGSWVYEQYF
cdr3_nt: TGTGCCAGCAGTTACGGGACTAGCGGGAGTTGGGTCTACGAGCAGTACTTC

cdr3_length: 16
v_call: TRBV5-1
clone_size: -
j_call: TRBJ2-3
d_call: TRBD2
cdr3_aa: CASRAGTSGSTDTQYF
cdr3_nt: TGCGCCAGCAGAGCCGGGACTAGCGGGAGCACAGATACGCAGTATTTT

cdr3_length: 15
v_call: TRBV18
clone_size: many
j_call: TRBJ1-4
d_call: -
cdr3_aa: CASSKGPGTNEKLFF
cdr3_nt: TGTGCCAGCTCAAAAGGGCCCGGGACTAATGAAAAACTGTTTTTT

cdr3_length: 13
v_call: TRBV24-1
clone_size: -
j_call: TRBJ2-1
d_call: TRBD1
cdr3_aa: CATTETGGSEQFF
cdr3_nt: TGTGCCACCACCGAGACAGGGGGTAGTGAGCAGTTCTTC

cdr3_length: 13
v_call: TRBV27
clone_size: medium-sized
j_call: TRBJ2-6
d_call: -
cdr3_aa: CASSQPPANVLTF
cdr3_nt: TGTGCCAGCAGTCAGCCTCCGGCCAACGTCCTGACTTTC

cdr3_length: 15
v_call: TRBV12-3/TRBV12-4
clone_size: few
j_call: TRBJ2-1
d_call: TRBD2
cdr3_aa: CASSRLAGGANEQFF
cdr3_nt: TGTGCCAGCAGCAGACTAGCGGGGGGGGCCAATGAGCAGTTCTTC

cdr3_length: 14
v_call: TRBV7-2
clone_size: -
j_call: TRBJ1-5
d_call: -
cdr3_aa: CASSLWDSNQPQHF
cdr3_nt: TGTGCCAGCAGCTTGTGGGATAGCAATCAGCCCCAGCATTTT

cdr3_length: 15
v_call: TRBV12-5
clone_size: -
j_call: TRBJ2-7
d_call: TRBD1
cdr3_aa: CASGLLGTGQHEQYF
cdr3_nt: TGTGCTAGTGGTTTGCTCGGGACAGGGCAACACGAGCAGTACTTC

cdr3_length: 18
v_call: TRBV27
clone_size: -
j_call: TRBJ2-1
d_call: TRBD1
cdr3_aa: CASSLSPGQGRYDSEQFF
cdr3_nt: TGTGCCAGCAGTTTATCCCCGGGACAGGGGAGGTACGATAGTGAGCAGTTCTTC

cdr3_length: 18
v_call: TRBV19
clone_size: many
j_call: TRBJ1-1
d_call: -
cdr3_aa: CASSPRGHSTKRNTEAFF
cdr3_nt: TGTGCCAGTAGTCCCCGGGGACACTCGACCAAGCGGAACACTGAAGCTTTCTTT

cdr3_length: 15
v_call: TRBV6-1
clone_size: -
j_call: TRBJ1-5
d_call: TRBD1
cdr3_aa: CASSEQDRVSQPQHF
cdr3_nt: TGTGCCAGCAGTGAGCAGGACAGGGTGAGTCAGCCCCAGCATTTT

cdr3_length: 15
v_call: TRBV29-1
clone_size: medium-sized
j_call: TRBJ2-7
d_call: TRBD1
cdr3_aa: CSVYTGTAFSYEQYF
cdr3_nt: TGCAGCGTCTACACCGGGACAGCATTTTCCTACGAGCAGTACTTC